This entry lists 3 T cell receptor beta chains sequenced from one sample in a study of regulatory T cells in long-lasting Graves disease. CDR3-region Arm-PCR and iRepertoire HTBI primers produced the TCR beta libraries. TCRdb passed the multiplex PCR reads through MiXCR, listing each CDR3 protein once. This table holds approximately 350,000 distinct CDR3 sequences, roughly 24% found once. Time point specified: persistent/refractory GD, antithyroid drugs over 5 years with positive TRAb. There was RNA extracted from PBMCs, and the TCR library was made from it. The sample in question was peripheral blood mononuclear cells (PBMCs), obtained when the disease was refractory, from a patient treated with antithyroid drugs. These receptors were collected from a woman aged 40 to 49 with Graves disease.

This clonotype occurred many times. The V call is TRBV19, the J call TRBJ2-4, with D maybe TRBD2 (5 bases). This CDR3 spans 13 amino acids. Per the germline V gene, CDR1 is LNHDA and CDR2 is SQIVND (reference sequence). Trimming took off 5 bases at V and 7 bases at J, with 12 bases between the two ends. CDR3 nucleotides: TGTGCCAGTAGTGGATCAAGAGGGAACATTCAGTACTTC. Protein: CASSGSRGNIQYF. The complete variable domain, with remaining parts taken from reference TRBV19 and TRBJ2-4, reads DGGITQSPKYLFRKEGQNVTLSCEQNLNHDAMYWYRQDPGQGLRLIYYSQIVNDFQKGDIAEGYSVSREKKESFPLTVTSAQKNPTAFYLCASSGSRGNIQYFGAGTRLSVL.

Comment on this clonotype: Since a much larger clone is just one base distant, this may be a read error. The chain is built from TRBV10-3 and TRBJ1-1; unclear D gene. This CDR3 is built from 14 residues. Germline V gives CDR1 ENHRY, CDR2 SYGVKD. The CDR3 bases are TGTGCCACCAGTGCTATGGGCAAAAACACTGAAGCTTTCTTT. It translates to CATSAMGKNTEAFF.

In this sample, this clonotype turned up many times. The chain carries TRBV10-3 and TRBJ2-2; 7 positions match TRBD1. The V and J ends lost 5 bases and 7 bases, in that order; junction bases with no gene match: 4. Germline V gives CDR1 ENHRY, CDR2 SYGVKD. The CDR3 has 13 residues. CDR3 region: CAISTRGSGELFF. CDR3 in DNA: TGTGCCATCAGTACCAGGGGGAGCGGGGAGCTGTTTTTT.